A single sample is the source of the 18 T cell receptor beta chains below, sequenced in a study of cytomegalovirus exposure and HLA in healthy donors. The PCR employed 60 Vbeta primers together with 13 Jbeta primers. Produced via immunoSEQ multiplex PCR; TCRdb's table is partial and in-frame only. The sample comprises 150,000 or so clones, roughly 77% of which are singletons, and about 3.1% rests with the top ten. Sequencing was carried out using PBMCs. These receptor sequences come from a man between 35 and 55 years old in good health and CMV-seronegative.

V and J are TRBV29-1 and TRBJ2-3; TRBD2 aligns across 9 bases. After removal of 7 bases from V and 6 bases from J, the junction contained 11 bases not matched to a gene. CDR1 is SQVTM, CDR2 ANQGSEA, per germline. The CDR3 has 14 residues. In DNA form, the CDR3 reads TGCAGCGCCACTCGGGGACTAGCATGGGATACGCAGTATTTT. Translation: CSATRGLAWDTQYF.

The genes are TRBV7-2 and TRBJ2-3, with 12 bases identical to TRBD2. Trimming took 2 bases from V and 6 from J; bases not matched to a gene: 3. Germline V lookup: CDR1 SGHTA, CDR2 FQGNSA. This CDR3 is 15 amino acids long. The CDR3 region has the DNA TGTGCCAGCAGCTTACTAGCGGGGGGGAGGGATACGCAGTATTTT. It yields the protein CASSLLAGGRDTQYF. The full variable domain, rest sourced from reference TRBV7-2 and TRBJ2-3, is GAGVSQSPSNKVTEKGKDVELRCDPISGHTALYWYRQSLGQGLEFLIYFQGNSAPDKSGLPSDRFSAERTGGSVSTLTIQRTQQEDSAVYLCASSLLAGGRDTQYFGPGTRLTVL.

The chain carries TRBV7-9 and TRBJ2-5, with D unclear. This CDR3 comprises 12 residues. V was pared by 1 base and J by 4 bases, with 4 bases between. The V gene's germline CDR1 is SEHNR and CDR2 FQNEAQ (reference sequence). For the CDR3, the DNA is TGTGCCAGCAGCTTAGACATAGAGACCCAGTACTTC. Amino acid sequence: CASSLDIETQYF.

This clone was seen a few times. The chain uses TRBV7-6 and TRBJ1-4; 11 bases fit TRBD1. CDR1 is SGHVS and CDR2 is FNYEAQ in the germline V gene. This CDR3 is built from 19 residues. Unmatched junction bases numbered 14, after V lost 6 bases and J lost 2 bases. The CDR3 protein is CASSSLAGTGGRTNEKLFF. For the CDR3, the DNA is TGTGCCAGCAGTTCACTGGCCGGGACAGGGGGGAGGACTAATGAAAAACTGTTTTTT. The complete variable domain, with remaining parts taken from reference TRBV7-6 and TRBJ1-4, reads GAGVSQSPRYKVTKRGQDVALRCDPISGHVSLYWYRQALGQGPEFLTYFNYEAQQDKSGLPNDRFSAERPEGSISTLTIQRTEQRDSAMYRCASSSLAGTGGRTNEKLFFGSGTQLSVL.

The chain joins TRBV23-1 to TRBJ2-5; possible D gene TRBD1, 6 bases. TRBV23-1 is assigned to the ORF class and has an uncertain function. Trimming pared 3 bases from V and 5 bases from J, leaving 37 bases between. There are 22 residues in the CDR3. The CDR3 reads CASSHGPSNTDRTEFDGETQYF. CDR3 coding DNA: TGCGCCAGCAGTCACGGACCCTCGAATACAGACAGGACGGAATTTGATGGGGAGACCCAGTACTTC.

The chain joins TRBV27 to TRBJ2-7; 13 positions agree with TRBD2. This CDR3 is 16 amino acids long. The junction had 6 bases not matched to a gene; V was cut back by 3 bases and J by 4 bases. Germline V gene data show CDR1 as MNHEY and CDR2 as SMNVEV (reference sequence). The DNA of the CDR3 is TGTGCCAGCAGTTTCCAGACTAGCGGGGGGAAGTACGAGCAGTACTTC. Protein sequence: CASSFQTSGGKYEQYF.

This sequence joins TRBV9 and TRBJ2-5, with 7 bases lining up with TRBD1. J was trimmed by 2 bases and V by 4 bases; bases with no gene match: 20. The CDR3 length is 19 residues. Germline V lookup: CDR1 SGDLS, CDR2 YYNGEE. In DNA form, the CDR3 reads TGTGCCAGCAGCTCGACGTTGGGACAGATACCTACAGGGCAAGAGACCCAGTACTTC. Translated, it gives CASSSTLGQIPTGQETQYF.

V and J are TRBV11-3 and TRBJ2-1; the match to TRBD2 covers 11 bases. The CDR3 has 16 amino acids. Per the germline V gene, CDR1 is SGHNT and CDR2 is YENEEA. V was clipped by 4 bases and J by 9 bases; unmatched bases: 11. The CDR3 DNA is TGTGCCAGCAGCTCTGCTAGCGGGGGGTTCTTTGGTGAGCAGTTCTTC. The encoded protein is CASSSASGGFFGEQFF.

The J gene is TRBJ2-3, the V gene TRBV14, with D possibly TRBD1 on 8 matching bases. V was cut by 1 base and J by 2 bases, with 31 bases left in between. The CDR3 loop spans 22 amino acids. Germline V gene sequence: CDR1 SGHDN, CDR2 FVKESK. CDR3 sequence reads: CASSQGSGTGDRYTANTDTQYF. Here the CDR3 DNA reads TGTGCCAGCAGCCAAGGCAGCGGGACAGGCGATCGGTACACCGCGAACACAGATACGCAGTATTTT.

V is TRBV7-3 and J is TRBJ2-1; 12 positions match TRBD2. Germline V gives CDR1 SGHTA, CDR2 FQGTGA. This CDR3 is built from 18 residues. V was pared by 4 bases and J by 5 bases, with 12 bases of the junction left unmatched. CDR3 residues: CASSSSQLLAGGNNEQFF. The CDR3 DNA sequence: TGTGCCAGCAGCTCCAGCCAGTTACTAGCGGGGGGTAACAATGAGCAGTTCTTC.

The chain carries TRBV2 and TRBJ1-1; D perhaps matches TRBD1 (5 bases). Germline V lookup: CDR1 SNHLY, CDR2 FYNNEI. CDR3 size: 14 residues. Deletions cut 5 bases from V and 3 bases from J, with 13 bases between. DNA of the CDR3: TGTGCCAGCAGTTCCCAAGGGGCCGACACTGAAGCTTTCTTT. Its translation is CASSSQGADTEAFF.

The CDR3 DNA reads TGTGCCAGCAGTCACACTGGGACTAGCGGGGGGGCAGGAGAGCAGTTCTTC. It codes for CASSHTGTSGGAGEQFF. The J gene is TRBJ2-1, the V gene TRBV5-8; 16 bases map to TRBD2. With 5 bases clipped from V and 10 bases from J, the junction kept 12 bases outside the gene matches. CDR1 is SGHTS, CDR2 YDEGEE, per germline. CDR3 length equals 17 residues.

The chain recombines TRBV15 with TRBJ2-7; 8 nucleotides match TRBD1. The germline V gene encodes CDR1 LNHNV and CDR2 YYDKDF (reference sequence). The CDR3 is made up of 14 amino acids. J was trimmed by 2 bases and V by 2 bases; bases with no gene match: 2. The CDR3 DNA follows: TGTGCCACCAGCAGATCGACAGGGGCCTACGAGCAGTACTTC. This translates into CATSRSTGAYEQYF.

The CDR3 DNA reads as TGTGCCGGCCGTGACGGGGGGGAAACGAGCTCCTACAATGAGCAGTTCTTC. Residues: CAGRDGGETSSYNEQFF. The gene calls are TRBV30 and TRBJ2-1, with 8 bases lining up with TRBD2. J gave up 0 bases and V 8 bases, and 15 bases lay outside the gene matches. There are 17 residues in the CDR3. CDR1 is GTSNPN and CDR2 is SVGIG in the germline V gene (reference sequence).

This clone was picked up a small number of times. The chain uses TRBV29-1 and TRBJ2-7, with 7 nucleotides matching TRBD1. Germline V gene data show CDR1 as SQVTM and CDR2 as ANQGSEA. Trimming took 4 bases from V and 2 from J; bases not matched to a gene: 8. CDR3 length: 14 amino acids. CDR3 DNA sequence: TGCAGCGTTGGGGCAGGGGGTTCACCCTACGAGCAGTACTTC. Its translation: CSVGAGGSPYEQYF.

This clone was detected only a few times. For the CDR3, the DNA is TGTGCCAGCAGGGCTGCGGCAGGGCAAGATCAGCCCCAGCATTTT. This sequence encodes CASRAAAGQDQPQHF. This chain joins TRBV6-1 and TRBJ1-5; D is possibly TRBD1 (5 bases). Germline V lookup: CDR1 MNHNS, CDR2 SASEGT. This CDR3 has 15 residues. V was pared by 6 bases and J by 5 bases, with 17 bases between.

This clone was detected only a few times. The chain couples TRBV4-1 to TRBJ1-1, with D perhaps TRBD1 (5 bases). Germline CDR1 reads MGHRA; CDR2 reads YSYEKL. The CDR3 covers 15 residues. Trimming removed 4 bases at V and 4 bases at J, with 16 bases between. CDR3 coding DNA: TGCGCCAGCAGCCGGTTACAGGAGCCGTTCACTGAAGCTTTCTTT. Amino acid sequence: CASSRLQEPFTEAFF.

The chain recombines TRBV11-3 with TRBJ2-2; the match to TRBD2 covers 12 bases. The germline V gene encodes CDR1 SGHNT and CDR2 YENEEA. V was clipped by 4 bases and J by 8 bases; unmatched bases: 8. The CDR3 totals 16 residues. CDR3 coding DNA: TGTGCCAGCAGCTCCTGGGCTAGCGGGGGGGCAGGGGAGCTGTTTTTT. The encoded protein is CASSSWASGGAGELFF. Combining the CDR3 with reference TRBV11-3 and TRBJ2-2 gives the whole variable domain EAGVVQSPRYKIIEKKQPVAFWCNPISGHNTLYWYLQNLGQGPELLIRYENEEAVDDSQLPKDRFSAERLKGVDSTLKIQPAELGDSAVYLCASSSWASGGAGELFFGEGSRLTVL.